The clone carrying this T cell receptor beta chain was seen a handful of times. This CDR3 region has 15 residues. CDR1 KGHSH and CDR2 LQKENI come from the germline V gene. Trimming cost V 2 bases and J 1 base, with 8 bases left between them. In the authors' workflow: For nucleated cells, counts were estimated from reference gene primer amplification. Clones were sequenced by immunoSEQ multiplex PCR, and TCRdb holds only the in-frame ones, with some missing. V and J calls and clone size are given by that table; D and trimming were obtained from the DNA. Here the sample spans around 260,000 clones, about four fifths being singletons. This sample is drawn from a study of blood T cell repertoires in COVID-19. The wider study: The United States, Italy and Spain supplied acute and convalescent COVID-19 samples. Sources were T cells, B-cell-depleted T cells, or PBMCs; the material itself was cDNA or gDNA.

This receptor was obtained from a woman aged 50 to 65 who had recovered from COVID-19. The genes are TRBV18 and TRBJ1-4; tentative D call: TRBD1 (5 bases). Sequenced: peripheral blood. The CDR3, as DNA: TGTGCCAGCTCACCATCTCAGGGAACTAATGAAAAACTGTTTTTT. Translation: CASSPSQGTNEKLFF. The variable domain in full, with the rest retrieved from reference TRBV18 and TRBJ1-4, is NAGVMQNPRHLVRRRGQEARLRCSPMKGHSHVYWYRQLPEEGLKFMVYLQKENIIDESGMPKERFSAEFPKEGPSILRIQQVVRGDSAAYFCASSPSQGTNEKLFFGSGTQLSVL.